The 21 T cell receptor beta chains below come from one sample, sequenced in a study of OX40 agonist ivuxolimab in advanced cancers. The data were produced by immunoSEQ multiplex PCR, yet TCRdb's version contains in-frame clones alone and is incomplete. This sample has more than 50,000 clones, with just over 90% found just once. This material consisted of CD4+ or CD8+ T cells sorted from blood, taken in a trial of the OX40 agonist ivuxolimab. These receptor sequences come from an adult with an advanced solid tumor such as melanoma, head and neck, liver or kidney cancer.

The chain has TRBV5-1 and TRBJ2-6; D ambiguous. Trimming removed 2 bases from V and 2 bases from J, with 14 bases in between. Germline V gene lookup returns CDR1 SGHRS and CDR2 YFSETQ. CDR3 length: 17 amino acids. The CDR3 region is CASSFHLPATGANVLTF. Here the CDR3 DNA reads TGCGCCAGCAGCTTCCATCTCCCAGCCACTGGGGCCAACGTCCTGACTTTC.

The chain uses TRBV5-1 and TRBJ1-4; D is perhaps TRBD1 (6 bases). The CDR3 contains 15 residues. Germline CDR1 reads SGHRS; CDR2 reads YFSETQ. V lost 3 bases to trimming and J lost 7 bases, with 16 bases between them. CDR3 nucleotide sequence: TGCGCCAGCAGCTACGAACAGGGATTGGTTGAAAAACTGTTTTTT. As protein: CASSYEQGLVEKLFF.

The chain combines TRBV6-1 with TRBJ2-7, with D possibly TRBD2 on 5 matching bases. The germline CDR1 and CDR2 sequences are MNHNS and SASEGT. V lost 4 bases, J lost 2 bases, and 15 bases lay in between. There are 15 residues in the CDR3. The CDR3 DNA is TGTGCCAGCAGTGCCCCAATACTAGTGGCCTACGAGCAGTACTTC. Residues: CASSAPILVAYEQYF.

The CDR3 reads CASSKGGGENIQYF. CDR3 coding DNA: TGTGCCAGCAGTAAAGGTGGGGGCGAAAACATTCAGTACTTC. V gene TRBV6-6 combines with J gene TRBJ2-4, with D maybe TRBD1 (6 bases). There are 14 residues in the CDR3. Germline V lookup: CDR1 MNHNY, CDR2 SVGAGI (reference sequence). With 5 bases removed from V and 5 bases from J, the gap between germline ends came to 13 bases.

The CDR3 sequence: CASSMASGGSTDTQYF. The CDR3 DNA reads TGTGCCAGTAGTATGGCGAGCGGGGGAAGCACAGATACGCAGTATTTT. The chain uses TRBV19 and TRBJ2-3; 8 bases map to TRBD2. The CDR3 is 16 amino acids. Germline CDR1 is LNHDA and CDR2 is SQIVND (reference sequence). Trimming removed 3 bases from V and 0 bases from J; junction bases left unmatched: 5.

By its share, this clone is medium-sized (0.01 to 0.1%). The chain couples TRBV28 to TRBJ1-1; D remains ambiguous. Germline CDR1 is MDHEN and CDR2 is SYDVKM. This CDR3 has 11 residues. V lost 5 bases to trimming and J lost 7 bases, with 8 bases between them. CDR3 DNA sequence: TGTGCCAGCAGTCCACCCGGTGAAGCTTTCTTT. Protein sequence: CASSPPGEAFF.

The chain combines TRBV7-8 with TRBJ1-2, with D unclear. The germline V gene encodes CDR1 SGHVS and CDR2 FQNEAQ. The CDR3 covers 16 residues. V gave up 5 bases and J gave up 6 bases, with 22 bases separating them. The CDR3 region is CASSGPRIQLVDGYTF. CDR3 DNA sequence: TGTGCCAGCAGCGGACCCCGGATACAGCTGGTGGATGGCTACACCTTC. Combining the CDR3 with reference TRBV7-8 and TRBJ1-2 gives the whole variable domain GAGVSQSPRYKVAKRGQDVALRCDPISGHVSLFWYQQALGQGPEFLTYFQNEAQLDKSGLPSDRFFAERPEGSVSTLKIQRTQQEDSAVYLCASSGPRIQLVDGYTFGSGTRLTVV.

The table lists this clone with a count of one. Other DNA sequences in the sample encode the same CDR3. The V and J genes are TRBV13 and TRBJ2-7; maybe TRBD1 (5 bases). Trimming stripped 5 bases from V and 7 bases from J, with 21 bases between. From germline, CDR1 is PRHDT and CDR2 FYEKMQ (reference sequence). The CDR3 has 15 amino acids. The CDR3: CASSIRDRAYEEQYF. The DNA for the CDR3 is TGTGCCAGCAGCATCCGAGACAGAGCCTACGAGGAGCAGTACTTC.

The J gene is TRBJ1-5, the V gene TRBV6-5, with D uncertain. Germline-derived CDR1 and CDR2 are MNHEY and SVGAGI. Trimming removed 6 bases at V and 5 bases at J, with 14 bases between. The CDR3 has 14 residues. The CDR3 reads CASSVYREDQPQHF. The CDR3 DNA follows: TGTGCCAGCAGCGTTTATAGGGAGGATCAGCCCCAGCATTTT.

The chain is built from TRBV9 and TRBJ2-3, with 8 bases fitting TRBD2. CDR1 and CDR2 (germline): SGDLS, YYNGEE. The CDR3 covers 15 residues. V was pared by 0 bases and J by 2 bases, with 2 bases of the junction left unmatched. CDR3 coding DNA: TGTGCCAGCAGCGTAGAACTAGCGGACACAGATACGCAGTATTTT. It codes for CASSVELADTDTQYF.

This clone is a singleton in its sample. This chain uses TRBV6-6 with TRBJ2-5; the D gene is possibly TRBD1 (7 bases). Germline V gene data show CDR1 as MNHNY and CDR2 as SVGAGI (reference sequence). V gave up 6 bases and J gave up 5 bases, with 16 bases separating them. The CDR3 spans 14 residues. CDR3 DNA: TGTGCCAGCAGCAGTGGAGGGGGCTGGGAGACCCAGTACTTC. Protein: CASSSGGGWETQYF.

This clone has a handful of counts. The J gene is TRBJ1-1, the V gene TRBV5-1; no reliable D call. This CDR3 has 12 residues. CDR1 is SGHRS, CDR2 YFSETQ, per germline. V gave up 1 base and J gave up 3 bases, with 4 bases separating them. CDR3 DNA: TGCGCCAGCAGCTTGTCCCACACTGAAGCTTTCTTT. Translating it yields CASSLSHTEAFF.

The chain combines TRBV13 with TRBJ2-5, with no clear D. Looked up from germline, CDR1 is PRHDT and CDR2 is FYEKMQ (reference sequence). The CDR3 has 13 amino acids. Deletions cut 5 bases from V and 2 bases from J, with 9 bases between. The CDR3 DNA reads TGTGCCAGCAGCCCAGCCGGGCAAGAGACCCAGTACTTC. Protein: CASSPAGQETQYF.

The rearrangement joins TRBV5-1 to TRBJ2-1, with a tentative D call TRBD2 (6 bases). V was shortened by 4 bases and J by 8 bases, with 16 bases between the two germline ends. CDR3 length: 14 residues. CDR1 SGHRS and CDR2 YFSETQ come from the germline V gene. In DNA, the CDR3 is TGCGCCAGCAGCGACGGGACTTCCCTCGATGAGCAGTTCTTC. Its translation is CASSDGTSLDEQFF.

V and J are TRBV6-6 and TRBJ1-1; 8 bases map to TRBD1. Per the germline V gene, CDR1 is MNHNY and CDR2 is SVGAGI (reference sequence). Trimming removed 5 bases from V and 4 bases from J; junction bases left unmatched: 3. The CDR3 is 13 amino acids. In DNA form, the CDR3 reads TGTGCCAGCAGTCGGACAGGGCGCACTGAAGCTTTCTTT. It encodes CASSRTGRTEAFF.

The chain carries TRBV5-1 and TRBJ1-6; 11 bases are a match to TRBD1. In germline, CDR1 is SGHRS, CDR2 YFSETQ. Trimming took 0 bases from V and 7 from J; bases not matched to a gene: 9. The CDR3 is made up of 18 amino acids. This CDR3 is CASSLDPPGQGANSPLHF. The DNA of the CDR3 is TGCGCCAGCAGCTTGGACCCTCCTGGACAGGGGGCGAATTCACCCCTCCACTTT.

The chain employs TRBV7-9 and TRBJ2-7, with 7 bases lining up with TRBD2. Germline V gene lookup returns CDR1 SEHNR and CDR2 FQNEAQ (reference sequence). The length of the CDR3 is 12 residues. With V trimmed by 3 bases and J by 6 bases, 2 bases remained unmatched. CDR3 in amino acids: CASSFGEGEQYF. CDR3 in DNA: TGTGCCAGCAGCTTTGGGGAGGGCGAGCAGTACTTC.

This CDR3 is CASSSTGSGNTIYF. CDR3 coding DNA: TGTGCCAGCAGCTCGACAGGCTCTGGAAACACCATATATTTT. This chain joins TRBV7-2 and TRBJ1-3; weak D call: TRBD1 (6 bases). This CDR3 is built from 14 residues. Trimming shortened V by 4 bases and J by 0 bases, and 7 bases separated the two germline ends. Germline values: CDR1 SGHTA, CDR2 FQGNSA.

The chain's CDR3 is CASSLGSTSYEQYF. DNA of the CDR3: TGTGCCAGCAGCCTCGGGAGTACGTCCTACGAGCAGTACTTC. The rearrangement links TRBV27 to TRBJ2-7, with D possibly TRBD2 on 6 matching bases. The CDR3 is 14 amino acids. V lost 6 bases, J lost 1 base, and 13 bases lay in between. Germline CDR1 reads MNHEY; CDR2 reads SMNVEV (reference sequence).

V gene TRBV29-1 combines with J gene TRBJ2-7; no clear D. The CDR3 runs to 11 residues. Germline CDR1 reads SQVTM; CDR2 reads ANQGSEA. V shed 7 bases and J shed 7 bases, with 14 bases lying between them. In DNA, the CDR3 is TGCAGCGCTGACGGGTACGGGGAGCAGTACTTC. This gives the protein CSADGYGEQYF.

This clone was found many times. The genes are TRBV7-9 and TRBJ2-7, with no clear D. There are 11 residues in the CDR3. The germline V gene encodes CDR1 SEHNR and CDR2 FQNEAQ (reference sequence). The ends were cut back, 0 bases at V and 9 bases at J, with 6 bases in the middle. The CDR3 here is CASSLANWQYF. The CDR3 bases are TGTGCCAGCAGCTTAGCAAATTGGCAGTACTTC.